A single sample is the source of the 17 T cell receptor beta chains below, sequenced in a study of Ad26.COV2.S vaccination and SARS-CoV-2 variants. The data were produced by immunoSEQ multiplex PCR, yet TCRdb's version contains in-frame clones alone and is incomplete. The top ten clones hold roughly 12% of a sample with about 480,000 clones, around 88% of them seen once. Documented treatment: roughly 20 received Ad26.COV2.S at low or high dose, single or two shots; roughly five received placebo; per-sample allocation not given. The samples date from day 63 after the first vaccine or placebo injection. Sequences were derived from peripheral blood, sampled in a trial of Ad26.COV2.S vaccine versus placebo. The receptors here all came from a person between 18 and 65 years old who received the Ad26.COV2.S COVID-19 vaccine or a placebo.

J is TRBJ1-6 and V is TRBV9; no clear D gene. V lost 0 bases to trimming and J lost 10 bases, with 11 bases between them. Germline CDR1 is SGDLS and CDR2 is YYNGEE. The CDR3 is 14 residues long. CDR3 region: CASSVGSVVSPLHF. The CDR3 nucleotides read TGTGCCAGCAGCGTAGGATCCGTAGTCTCACCCCTCCACTTT. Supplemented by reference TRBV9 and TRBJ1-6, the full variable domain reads DSGVTQTPKHLITATGQRVTLRCSPRSGDLSVYWYQQSLDQGLQFLIQYYNGEERAKGNILERFSAQQFPDLHSELNLSSLELGDSALYFCASSVGSVVSPLHFGNGTRLTVT.

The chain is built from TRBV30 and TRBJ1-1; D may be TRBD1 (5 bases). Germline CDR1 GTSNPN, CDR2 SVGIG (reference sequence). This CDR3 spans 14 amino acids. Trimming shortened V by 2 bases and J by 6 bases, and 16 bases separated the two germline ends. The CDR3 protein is CAWSRGSPVAEAFF. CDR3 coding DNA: TGTGCCTGGAGTAGGGGCAGCCCCGTGGCTGAAGCTTTCTTT.

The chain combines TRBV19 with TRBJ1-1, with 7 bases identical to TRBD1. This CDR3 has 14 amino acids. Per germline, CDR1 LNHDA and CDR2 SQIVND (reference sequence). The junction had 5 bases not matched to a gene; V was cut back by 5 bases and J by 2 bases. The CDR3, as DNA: TGTGCCAGTAGTGTTTACAGGGGTAACACTGAAGCTTTCTTT. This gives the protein CASSVYRGNTEAFF.

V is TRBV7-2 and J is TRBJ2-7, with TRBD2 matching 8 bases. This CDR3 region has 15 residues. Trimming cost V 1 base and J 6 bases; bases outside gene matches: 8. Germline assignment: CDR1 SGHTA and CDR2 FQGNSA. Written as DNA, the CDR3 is TGTGCCAGCAGCTTAGAGGGGACTAGTAATAGCGAGCAGTACTTC. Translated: CASSLEGTSNSEQYF.

The CDR3 coding sequence is TGTGCCAGCAGCGAAAGGGACGGCTCCCTTACTCTTTACAATGAGCAGTTCTTC. Protein product: CASSERDGSLTLYNEQFF. V gene TRBV9 combines with J gene TRBJ2-1; D could derive from TRBD1 or TRBD2 (5 bases each). CDR1 SGDLS and CDR2 YYNGEE come from the germline V gene. V gave up 3 bases and J gave up 4 bases, with 23 bases separating them. CDR3 length: 18 amino acids.

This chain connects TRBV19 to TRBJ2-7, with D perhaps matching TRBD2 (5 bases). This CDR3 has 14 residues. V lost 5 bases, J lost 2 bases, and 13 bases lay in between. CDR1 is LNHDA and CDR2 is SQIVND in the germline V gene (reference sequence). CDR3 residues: CASSPSLTTYEQYF. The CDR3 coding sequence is TGTGCCAGTAGTCCTTCTCTGACTACCTACGAGCAGTACTTC.

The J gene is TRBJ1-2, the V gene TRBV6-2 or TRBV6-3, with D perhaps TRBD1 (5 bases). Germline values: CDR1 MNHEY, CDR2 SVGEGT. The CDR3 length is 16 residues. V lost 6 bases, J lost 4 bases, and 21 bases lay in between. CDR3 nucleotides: TGTGCCAGCAGCCAACCCGGGACGCCGAAAAGCTATGGCTACACCTTC. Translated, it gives CASSQPGTPKSYGYTF.

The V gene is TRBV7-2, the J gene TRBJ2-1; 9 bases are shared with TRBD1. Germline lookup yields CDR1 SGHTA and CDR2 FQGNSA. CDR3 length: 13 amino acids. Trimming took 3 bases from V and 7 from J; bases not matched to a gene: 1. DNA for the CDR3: TGTGCCAGCAGCTTGACAGGGGGTAATGAGCAGTTCTTC. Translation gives CASSLTGGNEQFF.

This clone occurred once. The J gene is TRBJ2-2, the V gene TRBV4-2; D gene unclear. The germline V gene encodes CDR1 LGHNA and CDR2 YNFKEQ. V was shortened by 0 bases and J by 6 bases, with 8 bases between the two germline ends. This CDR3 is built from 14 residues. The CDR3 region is CASSQDLTPGELFF. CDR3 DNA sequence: TGTGCCAGCAGCCAAGATCTGACTCCCGGGGAGCTGTTTTTT.

CDR3 residues: CASSKRAGWTGELFF. In DNA form, the CDR3 reads TGTGCCAGCAGTAAGAGGGCGGGCTGGACCGGGGAGCTGTTTTTT. The rearrangement joins TRBV6-5 to TRBJ2-2; a weak D match, TRBD2 (5 bases). The V and J ends lost 5 bases and 5 bases respectively, with 15 bases between them. The CDR3 runs to 15 residues. Germline V gene lookup returns CDR1 MNHEY and CDR2 SVGAGI.

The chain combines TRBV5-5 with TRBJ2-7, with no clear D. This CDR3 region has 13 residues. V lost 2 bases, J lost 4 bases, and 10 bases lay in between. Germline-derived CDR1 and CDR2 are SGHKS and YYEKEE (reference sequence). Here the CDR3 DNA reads TGTGCCAGCAGCTTACAGAAGACATACGAGCAGTACTTC. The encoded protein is CASSLQKTYEQYF.

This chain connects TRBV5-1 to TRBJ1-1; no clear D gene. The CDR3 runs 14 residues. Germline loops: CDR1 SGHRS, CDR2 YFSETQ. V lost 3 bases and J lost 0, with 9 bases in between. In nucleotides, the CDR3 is TGCGCCAGCAGCTCGGGGTTGATGAACACTGAAGCTTTCTTT. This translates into CASSSGLMNTEAFF.

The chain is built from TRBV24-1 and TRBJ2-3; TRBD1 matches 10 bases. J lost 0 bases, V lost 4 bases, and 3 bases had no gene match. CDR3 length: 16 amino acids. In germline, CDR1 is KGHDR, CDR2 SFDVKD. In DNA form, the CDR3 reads TGTGCCACCAGTGAAGGGACAGGGGCTAGCACAGATACGCAGTATTTT. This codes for CATSEGTGASTDTQYF.

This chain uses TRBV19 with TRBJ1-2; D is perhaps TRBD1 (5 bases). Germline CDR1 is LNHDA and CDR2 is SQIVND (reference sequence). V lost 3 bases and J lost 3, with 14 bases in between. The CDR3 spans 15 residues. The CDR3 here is CASSIGGADDYGYTF. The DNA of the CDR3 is TGTGCCAGTAGTATTGGAGGGGCAGATGACTATGGCTACACCTTC.

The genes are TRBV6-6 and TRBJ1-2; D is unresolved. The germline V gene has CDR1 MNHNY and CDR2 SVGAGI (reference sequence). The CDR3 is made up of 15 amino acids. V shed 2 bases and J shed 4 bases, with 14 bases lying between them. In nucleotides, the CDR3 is TGTGCCAGCAGTTACCTTAAGGGTATTTCCTATGGCTACACCTTC. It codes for CASSYLKGISYGYTF.

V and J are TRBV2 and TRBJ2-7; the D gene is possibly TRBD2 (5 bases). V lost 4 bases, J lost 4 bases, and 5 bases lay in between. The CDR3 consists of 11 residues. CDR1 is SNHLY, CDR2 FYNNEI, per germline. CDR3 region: CASSGRYEQYF. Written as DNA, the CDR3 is TGTGCCAGCAGTGGGAGGTACGAGCAGTACTTC.

The CDR3 coding sequence is TGTGCCAGCAGTACCGGGACTAGCGGGATTGTGCAGTATTTT. Translation: CASSTGTSGIVQYF. The chain combines TRBV27 with TRBJ2-3; the match to TRBD2 covers 13 bases. CDR1 MNHEY and CDR2 SMNVEV come from the germline V gene (reference sequence). After removal of 5 bases from V and 11 bases from J, the junction contained 7 bases not matched to a gene. The CDR3 has 14 residues.